Listed below are T cell receptor beta chains from one sample, sequenced in a study of immune evolution from preneoplasia to lung adenocarcinoma. Profiling relied on immunoSEQ multiplex PCR, and the TCRdb table lists in-frame clones only, not all of them. The sample has about 3,400 clones; approximately 80% are singletons. Sequencing input: FFPE atypical adenomatous hyperplasia tissue from the lung. These receptors all stem from a person aged 65 to 85 with lung adenocarcinoma. CDR3s include the opening cysteine and the closing phenylalanine or tryptophan. Each record gives: clone size, V gene, D gene, J gene, CDR3 DNA, CDR3 protein. D genes are given only for firm matches. Size is omitted from some rows. Given values are once, few, many or a class for expanded clones.

NA	TRBV11-2	NA	TRBJ2-7	TGTGCCAGCAGCTTAGGGCTGGGCGGGGCAGGGTACGAGCAGTACTTC	CASSLGLGGAGYEQYF
NA	TRBV2	TRBD1	TRBJ1-5	TGTGCCAGCACGATACAGGGGGCGTGGGGTAGCAATCAGCCCCAGCATTTT	CASTIQGAWGSNQPQHF
NA	TRBV11-3	NA	TRBJ1-3	TGTGCCAGCAGCCTACAGGTAGTCTCTGGAAACACCATATATTTT	CASSLQVVSGNTIYF
NA	TRBV7-2	TRBD2	TRBJ2-7	TGTGCCAGCAGCTTAGCGCTTGACTTGACTAGCGGACTCTACGAGCAGTACTTC	CASSLALDLTSGLYEQYF
NA	TRBV6-5	TRBD1	TRBJ2-1	TGTGCCAGCAGTTCACGACCGACAGGGGGAATGAATGAGCAGTTCTTC	CASSSRPTGGMNEQFF
once	TRBV5-4	NA	TRBJ2-5	TGTGCCAGCAGCTCCCGGACAGAGTCCTCGGAGACCCAGTACTTC	CASSSRTESSETQYF
NA	TRBV11-2	NA	TRBJ2-7	TGTGCCAGCAGCTTAGACTACGAGCAGTACTTC	CASSLDYEQYF
NA	TRBV2	NA	TRBJ2-7	TGTGCCAGCAGTGAATGGAATTCCTACGAGCAGTACTTC	CASSEWNSYEQYF
once	TRBV7-9	NA	TRBJ1-2	TGTGCCAGCAGCTTTGGGATAAACTATGGCTACACCTTC	CASSFGINYGYTF
NA	TRBV10-1	NA	TRBJ2-7	TGCGCCAGCAGACACAGGAATCCCTTC	CASRHRNPF
NA	TRBV6-1	TRBD2	TRBJ2-2	TGTGCCAGCAGTGAAGGGACTAGCGACACCGGGGAGCTGTTTTTT	CASSEGTSDTGELFF
NA	TRBV9	NA	TRBJ2-3	TGTGCCAGCAGCGCCGGATCGGGTCCAGATACGCAGTATTTT	CASSAGSGPDTQYF
NA	TRBV5-8	NA	TRBJ1-2	TGTGCCAGCAGCTTGTTCCGGTTAAACTATGGCTACACCTTC	CASSLFRLNYGYTF
NA	TRBV6-1	TRBD2	TRBJ2-3	TGTGCCAGCAGTGAGGGGACTAGCGGATTTGGGGATACGCAGTATTTT	CASSEGTSGFGDTQYF
NA	TRBV7-9	NA	TRBJ1-2	TGTGCCTATGAGGAGGGAGCGAGTGGCTACACCTTC	CAYEEGASGYTF
NA	TRBV7-3	NA	TRBJ2-5	TGTGCCAGCAGCGCCGGGGGAAGCCAAGAGACCCAGTACTTC	CASSAGGSQETQYF
NA	TRBV28	NA	TRBJ1-2	TGTGCCAGCAGTTTCCGTGACGGCTACACCTTC	CASSFRDGYTF
NA	TRBV18	NA	TRBJ2-1	TGTGCCAGCTCACCACTTAGTCGAGAGGAGCAGTTCTTC	CASSPLSREEQFF
NA	TRBV7-3	TRBD1	TRBJ2-2	TGTGCCAGCAGCTTAGGGGGACAGGGAAACACCGGGGAGCTGTTTTTT	CASSLGGQGNTGELFF
NA	TRBV6-1	TRBD2	TRBJ2-5	TGTGCCAGCAGTGAGGGGGCTAGCGGGACTCGGGGGACCCAGTACTTC	CASSEGASGTRGTQYF
once	TRBV5-1	NA	TRBJ1-2	TGCGCCAGCAGCACTACAGGTCTATATGGCTACACCTTC	CASSTTGLYGYTF
NA	TRBV5-1	TRBD1	TRBJ2-7	TGCGCCAGCAGCTTGGGAGGGGGCGGCTCCTACGAGCAGTACTTC	CASSLGGGGSYEQYF
NA	TRBV5-1	TRBD2	TRBJ2-7	TGCGCCAGCAGCTGGGCGGGTAGCGGGACGGGCTACGAGCAGTACTTC	CASSWAGSGTGYEQYF
NA	TRBV19	TRBD2	TRBJ2-1	TGTGCCAGTAGTTCAACTAGCGGGAGGGCCAAGTTCTTC	CASSSTSGRAKFF
NA	TRBV5-8	NA	TRBJ1-3	TGTGCCAGAAGCGTCCCTGGAGGCACCATATATTTT	CARSVPGGTIYF
NA	TRBV9	NA	TRBJ2-3	TGTGCCAGCAGCGGACTACAGGAGGATACGCAGTATTTT	CASSGLQEDTQYF
NA	TRBV11-2	NA	TRBJ2-6	TGTGCCAGCACAGGAAGCTCTGGGGCCAACGTCCTGACTTTC	CASTGSSGANVLTF
NA	TRBV28	TRBD1	TRBJ1-1	TGTGCCAGCAGCTCTGACAGGGGGCAGAACACTGAAGCTTTCTTT	CASSSDRGQNTEAFF
NA	TRBV10-3	NA	TRBJ2-7	TGTGCCATCAGTGACCCGAGGAACGAGCAGTACTTC	CAISDPRNEQYF
NA	TRBV5-8	NA	TRBJ1-2	TGTGCCAGCAGCCCACCGGAAGGCTACACCTTC	CASSPPEGYTF
NA	TRBV19	NA	TRBJ2-3	TGTGCCAGTAGCAACAGGGACACAGATACGCAGTATTTT	CASSNRDTDTQYF
NA	TRBV7-2	TRBD2	TRBJ2-7	TGTGCCAGCAGCTTAGCGACGGGACTAGTACTATGGGAGCAGTACTTC	CASSLATGLVLWEQYF
few	TRBV5-6	NA	TRBJ1-4	TGTGCCAGCAGCTTGGTGGGTGGGGAAAATGAAAAACTGTTTTTT	CASSLVGGENEKLFF
NA	TRBV6-1	NA	TRBJ2-7	TGTGCCAGCAGTGATTTTTTGGGGAACAGCCACGAGCAGTACTTC	CASSDFLGNSHEQYF
NA	TRBV6-1	NA	TRBJ2-7	TGTGCCAGCAGGCTGGACTATTACGAGCAGTACTTC	CASRLDYYEQYF
once	TRBV6-5	NA	TRBJ1-2	TGTGCCAGCGAAAGTACTAACTATGGCTACACCTTC	CASESTNYGYTF
NA	TRBV18	TRBD2	TRBJ2-3	TGTGCCAGCTCACCACCTCTGGGACTAGCGGGAGCCGGCACAGATACGCAGTATTTT	CASSPPLGLAGAGTDTQYF
once	TRBV5-4	TRBD1	TRBJ2-3	TGTGCCAGCAGCCCGGGACAGGGTTCGTGGAGTGGTACGCAGTATTTT	CASSPGQGSWSGTQYF
once	TRBV28	NA	TRBJ2-1	TGTGCCAGCAGTTCCCCTAGGTTGCGGTTCTTC	CASSSPRLRFF
NA	TRBV7-2	NA	TRBJ1-1	TGTGCCAGCAGCTTAGGGGGAGGGGTCATGAACACTGAAGCTTTCTTT	CASSLGGGVMNTEAFF
NA	TRBV10-1	TRBD2	TRBJ2-3	TGCGCCAGCAGTGAGGGACTAGCGGGACAGTATTTT	CASSEGLAGQYF
NA	TRBV27	NA	TRBJ1-4	TGTGCCAGCAGACCCCGCGGGCCAACTAATGAAAAACTGTTTTTT	CASRPRGPTNEKLFF
few	TRBV4-2	NA	TRBJ2-7	TGTGCCAGCAGCTCGGAGGTCCTATCCTACGAGCAGTACTTC	CASSSEVLSYEQYF
NA	TRBV5-5	NA	TRBJ2-7	TGTGCCAGCAGCCTCGTCCGGGACATAGCGTCCTACGAGCAGTACTTC	CASSLVRDIASYEQYF
NA	TRBV11-2	NA	TRBJ2-7	TGTGCCAGCAGCTTAGTCATCTACGAGCAGTACTTC	CASSLVIYEQYF
NA	TRBV2	NA	TRBJ1-1	TGTGCCAGCAGTTATCGCAAGGGTGAAGCTTTCTTT	CASSYRKGEAFF
NA	TRBV27	TRBD1	TRBJ2-4	TGTGCCAGCAGTCCTCTCCGGACAGGGGTAAACATTCAGTACTTC	CASSPLRTGVNIQYF
NA	TRBV2	NA	TRBJ2-2	TGTGCCAGCAGGGGGATGGGGGCCGCCCGCGGGGAGCTGTTTTTT	CASRGMGAARGELFF
once	TRBV7-2	NA	TRBJ2-7	TGTGCCAGCAGCTTAGCAGGGGAAATTGAGCAGTACTTC	CASSLAGEIEQYF
NA	TRBV6-5	NA	TRBJ2-7	TGTGCCAGCAGTTACACTCTAAGGCAGAGCGACGAGCAGTACTTC	CASSYTLRQSDEQYF
NA	TRBV2	TRBD2	TRBJ2-1	TGTGCCAGCAGTGTAGCGGGGCCCGCCTACAATGAGCAGTTCTTC	CASSVAGPAYNEQFF
NA	TRBV5-6	TRBD2	TRBJ2-7	TGTGCCAGCAGCCGTTCAAGCGGGATCAGCTACGAGCAGTACTTC	CASSRSSGISYEQYF
NA	TRBV5-4	NA	TRBJ2-7	TGTGCCAGCAGCTTGGGGAGAGACGGCTCCTACGAGCAGTACTTC	CASSLGRDGSYEQYF
large	TRBV19	NA	TRBJ1-5	TGTGCCAGTAGTATAGGGGTGGAGCAGCCCCAGCATTTT	CASSIGVEQPQHF
NA	TRBV7-9	NA	TRBJ1-2	TGTGCCAGCAGCTTAGGGGGCAGCTATGGCTACACCTTC	CASSLGGSYGYTF
few	TRBV18	NA	TRBJ2-3	TGTGCCAGCTCACCAAATCAGGGGCGCACAGATACGCAGTATTTT	CASSPNQGRTDTQYF
NA	TRBV7-9	NA	TRBJ2-7	TGTGCCAGCAGCTCGACGGACCGCTCCTACGAGCAGTACTTC	CASSSTDRSYEQYF
NA	TRBV7-2	TRBD2	TRBJ2-1	TGTGCCAGCAGCCTAACTAGCGGGAGTTGGGATGAGCAGTTCTTC	CASSLTSGSWDEQFF
NA	TRBV28	NA	TRBJ1-3	TGTGCCAGCACTACAACCCCGGGGGGGGGCCTACACTCTGGAAACACCATATATTTT	CASTTTPGGGLHSGNTIYF
few	TRBV7-9	NA	TRBJ2-5	TGTGCCAGCAGCTTAGAGTCGGAGACCCAGTACTTC	CASSLESETQYF